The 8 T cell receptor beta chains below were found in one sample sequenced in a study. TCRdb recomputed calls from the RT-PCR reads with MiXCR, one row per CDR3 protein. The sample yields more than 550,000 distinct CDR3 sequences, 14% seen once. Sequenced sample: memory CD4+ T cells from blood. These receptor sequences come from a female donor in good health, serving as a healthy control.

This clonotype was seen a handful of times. For the CDR3, the DNA is TGTGCCAGCAGTTTAATGGGAGGGAGTTATGGCTACACCTTC. Translating gives CASSLMGGSYGYTF. This sequence joins TRBV28 and TRBJ1-2; D not certain. With 2 bases removed from V and 5 bases from J, the gap between germline ends came to 12 bases. From germline, CDR1 is MDHEN and CDR2 SYDVKM. The CDR3 spans 14 residues.

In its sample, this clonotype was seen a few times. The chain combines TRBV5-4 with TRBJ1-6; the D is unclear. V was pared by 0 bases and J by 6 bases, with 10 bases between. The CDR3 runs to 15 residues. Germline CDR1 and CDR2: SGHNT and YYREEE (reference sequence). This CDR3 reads CASSLGPAANSPLHF. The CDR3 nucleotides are TGTGCCAGCAGCTTGGGGCCGGCAGCTAATTCACCCCTCCACTTT.

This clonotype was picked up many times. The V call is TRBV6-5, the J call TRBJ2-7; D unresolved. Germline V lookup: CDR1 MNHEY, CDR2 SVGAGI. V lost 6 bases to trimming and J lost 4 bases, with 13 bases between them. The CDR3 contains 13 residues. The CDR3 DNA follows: TGTGCCAGCAGCCTCTACGGCGGTTACGAGCAGTACTTC. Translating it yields CASSLYGGYEQYF.

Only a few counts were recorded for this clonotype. The CDR3 nucleotides read TGCGCCAGCAGCTTGGAGGGCGGGACCTCCTACAATGAGCAGTTCTTC. Translating it yields CASSLEGGTSYNEQFF. V is TRBV5-1 and J is TRBJ2-1; D is perhaps TRBD2 (6 bases). The germline V gene encodes CDR1 SGHRS and CDR2 YFSETQ. The CDR3 loop spans 16 amino acids. Trimming stripped 0 bases from V and 0 bases from J, with 10 bases between.

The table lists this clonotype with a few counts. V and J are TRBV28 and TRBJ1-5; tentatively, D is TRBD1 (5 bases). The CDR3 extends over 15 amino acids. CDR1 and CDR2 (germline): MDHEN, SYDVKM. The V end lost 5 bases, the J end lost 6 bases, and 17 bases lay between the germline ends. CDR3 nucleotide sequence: TGTGCCAGCAGTACGACATCAGGGTTTGGTCAGCCCCAGCATTTT. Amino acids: CASSTTSGFGQPQHF.

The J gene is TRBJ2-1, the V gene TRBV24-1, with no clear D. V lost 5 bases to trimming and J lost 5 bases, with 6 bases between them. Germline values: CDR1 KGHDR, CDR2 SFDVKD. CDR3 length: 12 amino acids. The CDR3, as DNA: TGTGCCACCAGTGGCAGCCACAATGAGCAGTTCTTC. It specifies CATSGSHNEQFF.

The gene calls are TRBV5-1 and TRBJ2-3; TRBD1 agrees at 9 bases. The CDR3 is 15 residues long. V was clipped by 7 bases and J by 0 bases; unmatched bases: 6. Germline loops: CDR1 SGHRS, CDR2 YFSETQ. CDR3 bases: TGCGCCAGCGGGAGTGGGACAGGGAGCACAGATACGCAGTATTTT. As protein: CASGSGTGSTDTQYF.

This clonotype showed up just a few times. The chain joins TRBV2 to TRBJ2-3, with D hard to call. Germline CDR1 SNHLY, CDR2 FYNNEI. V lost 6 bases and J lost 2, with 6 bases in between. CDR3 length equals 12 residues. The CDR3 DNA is TGTGCCAGCAGGGAGTACACAGATACGCAGTATTTT. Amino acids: CASREYTDTQYF.